The present TCR beta chain was sequenced within a study of T cells in Graves' hyperthyroidism and ophthalmopathy. The TCR beta CDR3 regions underwent amplification using RNA transcripts as the source. With the HTBI primer set, the TCR CDR3 went through a first round of RT-PCR. Each CDR3 protein is one row after TCRdb ran MiXCR on the multiplex PCR reads. The sample gives a few hundred thousand distinct CDR3 sequences, approximately 14% of which show up once; around an eighth is in the top ten. Hyperthyroidism in the patients, aged 18 to 65, was newly diagnosed and under 2 months in duration. Uncontrolled infection, other autoimmune disease, pregnancy or lactation disqualified patients from enrolment. Germline V gene data show CDR1 as SGHNT and CDR2 as YYREEE (reference sequence). There are 16 residues in the CDR3. V lost 0 bases to trimming and J lost 5 bases; unmatched junction nucleotides: 9.

This chain uses TRBV5-4 with TRBJ2-3; 7 bases fit TRBD2. This sequence originates from a woman aged 18-30 years with Graves' hyperthyroidism. The sample was blood. The CDR3 DNA reads TGTGCCAGCAGCTTGGGGGGAGGGCCGGTGGGAGATACGCAGTATTTT. As protein: CASSLGGGPVGDTQYF.